Shown below are 17 T cell receptor beta chains from a single sample sequenced in a study of T cells in Graves' hyperthyroidism and ophthalmopathy. Amplification of TCR beta CDR3 regions used RNA as the template. The TCR CDR3 first-round RT-PCR relied on the HTBI primer set. TCRdb reprocessed the multiplex PCR reads via MiXCR and lists one record per CDR3 protein. The sample lists 300,000 to 350,000 distinct CDR3 sequences, 18% seen once, with approximately 49% in the top ten. Material: blood. The source is a woman between 45 and 65 years old with Graves' hyperthyroidism.

The rearrangement links TRBV12-5 to TRBJ2-7, with unresolved D. Trimming removed 0 bases from V and 0 bases from J, with 15 bases in between. The CDR3 length is 17 residues. Germline V gene data show CDR1 as LGHNT and CDR2 as FRNRAP. The CDR3 DNA reads TGTGCTAGTGGTTTGGTACTCAGAATTAAGAGCTCCTACGAGCAGTACTTC. Protein product: CASGLVLRIKSSYEQYF. Full variable domain (rest looked up from reference TRBV12-5 and TRBJ2-7): DARVTQTPRHKVTEMGQEVTMRCQPILGHNTVFWYRQTMMQGLELLAYFRNRAPLDDSGMPKDRFSAEMPDATLATLKIQPSEPRDSAVYFCASGLVLRIKSSYEQYFGPGTRLTVT.

This clonotype has just a few counts. This chain joins TRBV4-1 and TRBJ1-2; TRBD1 might be the D (6 bases). Germline V gene data show CDR1 as MGHRA and CDR2 as YSYEKL. The CDR3 is 14 residues long. Trimming took 2 bases from V and 4 from J, leaving 11 bases between them. CDR3: CASSQPTGPYGYTF. CDR3 in DNA: TGCGCCAGCAGCCAACCTACAGGGCCCTATGGCTACACCTTC.

J is TRBJ2-7 and V is TRBV11-3, with 10 bases that match TRBD2. CDR3 size: 13 residues. Germline CDR1 and CDR2: SGHNT and YENEEA. V was pared by 5 bases and J by 6 bases, with 4 bases of the junction left unmatched. CDR3 region: CASSASGRGEQYF. The CDR3 DNA reads as TGTGCCAGCAGCGCTAGCGGGAGAGGCGAGCAGTACTTC.

This clonotype was detected many times. The chain is built from TRBV11-2 and TRBJ2-1; 15 nucleotides align to TRBD2. The germline V gene has CDR1 SGHAT and CDR2 FQNNGV. V lost 5 bases to trimming and J lost 6 bases; unmatched junction nucleotides: 2. This CDR3 contains 15 residues. CDR3 DNA sequence: TGTGCCAGCAGCAGGACTAGCGGGAGGGCCAATGAGCAGTTCTTC. It encodes CASSRTSGRANEQFF.

The rearrangement links TRBV20-1 to TRBJ2-1, with D possibly matching TRBD2 (5 bases). The CDR3 has 13 residues. In germline, CDR1 is DFQATT, CDR2 SNEGSKA (reference sequence). The V gene lost 3 bases and the J gene lost 4 bases, with 10 bases spanning the gap. The CDR3 DNA follows: TGCAGTGCTAGTCAAGACTATTACAATGAGCAGTTCTTC. Translated: CSASQDYYNEQFF.

The chain combines TRBV7-3 with TRBJ2-3; TRBD1 aligns across 9 bases. This CDR3 is built from 15 residues. Looked up from germline, CDR1 is SGHTA and CDR2 is FQGTGA. After removal of 5 bases from V and 5 bases from J, the junction contained 8 bases not matched to a gene. CDR3 protein: CASSVTGGGLDTQYF. The CDR3 DNA is TGTGCCAGCAGCGTGACAGGGGGGGGCCTAGATACGCAGTATTTT.

The chain has TRBV20-1 and TRBJ1-4; D is possibly TRBD1 (6 bases). The CDR3 consists of 16 residues. Trimming removed 0 bases from V and 6 bases from J, with 17 bases in between. Germline loops: CDR1 DFQATT, CDR2 SNEGSKA (reference sequence). Here the CDR3 reads CSARDYRGGSDEKLFF. CDR3 DNA: TGCAGTGCTAGAGATTATCGAGGGGGAAGTGATGAAAAACTGTTTTTT.

This clonotype was seen only a few times. This chain joins TRBV6-4 and TRBJ2-5; D not resolved. Germline CDR1 and CDR2: MRHNA and SNTAGT. V was shortened by 2 bases and J by 5 bases, with 9 bases between the two germline ends. The CDR3 sequence is 13 residues long. The CDR3 DNA follows: TGTGCCAGCAGTGACCGAATTGAGGAGACCCAGTACTTC. It yields the protein CASSDRIEETQYF.

The J gene is TRBJ2-2, the V gene TRBV5-6; tentatively, D is TRBD1 or TRBD2 (6 bases each). CDR1 is SGHDT and CDR2 is YYEEEE in the germline V gene. Trimming took off 0 bases at V and 7 bases at J, with 10 bases between the two ends. The CDR3 consists of 14 residues. The CDR3 DNA is TGTGCCAGCAGCTTGGGACAGGACTACGGGGAGCTGTTTTTT. Protein sequence: CASSLGQDYGELFF.

The CDR3 here is CSVVNGYEQYF. The CDR3 DNA reads TGCAGCGTTGTGAATGGATACGAGCAGTACTTC. This sequence joins TRBV29-1 and TRBJ2-7, with D hard to call. From germline, CDR1 is SQVTM and CDR2 ANQGSEA. This CDR3 spans 11 amino acids. V was pared by 4 bases and J by 4 bases, with 8 bases between.

Many counts were recorded for this clonotype. This chain uses TRBV30 with TRBJ1-4; possibly TRBD1 for D (6 bases). The CDR3 has 15 amino acids. The germline V and J ends were trimmed by 0 bases and 8 bases, with 16 bases remaining between them. The germline V gene has CDR1 GTSNPN and CDR2 SVGIG (reference sequence). Written as DNA, the CDR3 is TGTGCCTGGAGTGTTTGGGACAAGCGCGCCGAAAAACTGTTTTTT. Translation: CAWSVWDKRAEKLFF. The full variable domain, its missing parts supplied by reference TRBV30 and TRBJ1-4, is SQTIHQWPATLVQPVGSPLSLECTVEGTSNPNLYWYRQAAGRGLQLLFYSVGIGQISSEVPQNLSASRPQDRQFILSSKKLLLSDSGFYLCAWSVWDKRAEKLFFGSGTQLSVL.

J is TRBJ2-7 and V is TRBV5-6, with a weak D call TRBD1 (5 bases). The CDR3 loop spans 14 amino acids. V was shortened by 6 bases and J by 2 bases, with 15 bases between the two germline ends. Looked up from germline, CDR1 is SGHDT and CDR2 is YYEEEE. The CDR3 DNA follows: TGTGCCAGCAACGTGGGGCTGTCCGCCTACGAGCAGTACGTC. It specifies CASNVGLSAYEQYV.

Regarding this clonotype: A clone one base away is much larger, so this may be a read error. The V call is TRBV28, the J call TRBJ2-5, with D perhaps TRBD2 (5 bases). The CDR3 totals 17 residues. Germline values: CDR1 MDHEN, CDR2 SYDVKM. CDR3 DNA sequence: TGTGCCAGCAGTTTAAGGGTGGGGAGATCTAGGGAAGAGGCCCAGTACTTC. Translation gives CASSLRVGRSREEAQYF.

This sequence joins TRBV19 and TRBJ2-5; no definite D call. The CDR3 is 14 residues long. Looked up from germline, CDR1 is LNHDA and CDR2 is SQIVND (reference sequence). Trimming left V 7 bases short and J 2 bases short, with 14 bases between. CDR3: CASNHRGRQETQYF. The CDR3, as DNA: TGTGCCAGTAACCATCGAGGACGTCAAGAGACCCAGTACTTC.

This clonotype was seen only a few times. The J gene is TRBJ1-3, the V gene TRBV6-1; D not resolved. The CDR3 covers 14 residues. Germline CDR1 and CDR2: MNHNS and SASEGT. Trimming removed 2 bases at V and 2 bases at J, with 7 bases between. CDR3 DNA: TGTGCCAGCAGTGAAAGGGCAACTGGAAACACCATATATTTT. Translation: CASSERATGNTIYF.

This chain connects TRBV19 to TRBJ2-2, with D unclear. V was pared by 2 bases and J by 7 bases, with 8 bases between. This CDR3 region has 13 residues. CDR1 is LNHDA, CDR2 SQIVND, per germline (reference sequence). CDR3 amino acids: CASSITLNGELFF. DNA for the CDR3: TGTGCCAGTAGTATAACCCTTAACGGGGAGCTGTTTTTT.

The table lists this clonotype with a few counts. V is TRBV6-1 and J is TRBJ1-6; no definite D call. The CDR3 sequence is 13 residues long. Germline lookup yields CDR1 MNHNS and CDR2 SASEGT. V lost 8 bases and J 2 bases, leaving 7 bases between the germline ends. The chain's CDR3 is CASGETYNSPLHF. The CDR3 nucleotides are TGTGCCAGCGGGGAAACCTATAATTCACCCCTCCACTTT.